The sequence of this T cell receptor (beta chain) was determined in a study of CD8 T cells in ankylosing spondylitis. TCRdb redid the calling of the 5' RACE reads with MiXCR, one entry per CDR3 protein. The profile shows hundreds of thousands of distinct CDR3 sequences, more than 25% of them singletons. The trim removed 3 bases at V and 1 base at J, leaving 9 bases unmatched. The CDR3 contains 16 residues. From germline, CDR1 is SGHTA and CDR2 FQGNSA. The sequence came from a male donor with ankylosing spondylitis or in good health (not recorded which). Material for sequencing was blood, either unsorted or a sorted T cell fraction (not recorded which). The chain is built from TRBV7-2 and TRBJ2-7, with 7 positions matching TRBD1. The CDR3 bases are TGTGCCAGCAGCTTGAGCCGGGACAGACCATCCTACGAGCAGTACTTC. It translates to CASSLSRDRPSYEQYF.